The 23 T cell receptor beta chains below all came from one sample that was sequenced in a study of blood T cell repertoires in COVID-19. Generated by immunoSEQ multiplex PCR, the TCRdb table keeps only in-frame clones and is missing some. The top ten hold roughly 8% of the sample, which has under 200,000 clones, around 80% seen once. The sequenced sample consisted of peripheral blood. The receptors stem from a man aged 55 to 70 with acute or convalescent COVID-19.

The chain is built from TRBV29-1 and TRBJ1-2; weak D call: TRBD1 (6 bases). This CDR3 has 13 amino acids. Germline-derived CDR1 and CDR2 are SQVTM and ANQGSEA. The germline V and J ends were trimmed by 7 bases and 3 bases, with 15 bases remaining between them. CDR3 protein: CSDQQGIYYGYTF. For the CDR3, the DNA is TGCAGCGATCAACAGGGAATTTACTATGGCTACACCTTC.

The genes are TRBV4-3 and TRBJ2-3, with D possibly TRBD2 on 5 matching bases. The CDR3 spans 15 residues. V was trimmed by 4 bases and J by 0 bases, leaving 11 bases between them. Germline CDR1 LGHNA, CDR2 YSLEER. Here the CDR3 reads CASSRTGFSTDTQYF. CDR3 nucleotides: TGCGCCAGCAGCCGAACGGGGTTTAGCACAGATACGCAGTATTTT.

V usage is TRBV6-4 and J usage is TRBJ2-3, with a tentative D call TRBD1 (5 bases). This CDR3 has 16 amino acids. Germline V gene data show CDR1 as MRHNA and CDR2 as SNTAGT. The V gene lost 4 bases and the J gene lost 1 base, with 15 bases spanning the gap. CDR3 region: CASSGLTGIRTDTQYF. As DNA, the CDR3 is TGTGCCAGCAGTGGCCTCACAGGTATTCGCACAGATACGCAGTATTTT.

V and J are TRBV5-1 and TRBJ1-6, with 8 bases aligning to TRBD1. Losses at the gene ends were 2 bases for V and 11 bases for J; bases not matched to a gene: 9. Germline lookup yields CDR1 SGHRS and CDR2 YFSETQ. This CDR3 comprises 15 residues. The CDR3 DNA sequence: TGCGCCAGCAGCTTTGCCGGACAGGGCGGAACACCCCTCCACTTT. Translating it yields CASSFAGQGGTPLHF.

The CDR3 sequence: CASSLPGGTGDALGIGYTF. The CDR3 bases are TGTGCCAGCAGCTTACCCGGTGGGACAGGGGATGCTCTTGGTATTGGCTACACCTTC. The genes are TRBV13 and TRBJ1-2, with TRBD1 matching over 10 bases. Trimming at V came to 2 bases and at J to 7 bases, leaving 19 bases not matched to a gene. Looked up from germline, CDR1 is PRHDT and CDR2 is FYEKMQ (reference sequence). This CDR3 spans 19 amino acids.

This rearrangement joins TRBV5-6 to TRBJ2-5, with 8 bases lining up with TRBD1. There are 14 residues in the CDR3. Germline CDR1 and CDR2: SGHDT and YYEEEE. J lost 4 bases, V lost 0 bases, and 2 bases had no gene match. This CDR3 is CASSLVTGGETQYF. Here the CDR3 DNA reads TGTGCCAGCAGCTTGGTTACAGGGGGAGAGACCCAGTACTTC.

This rearrangement joins TRBV3-1 (or the pseudogene TRBV3-2) to TRBJ2-1; 8 nucleotides align to TRBD2. After removal of 4 bases from V and 2 bases from J, the junction contained 4 bases not matched to a gene. The CDR3 length is 15 residues. CDR1 is LGHDT and CDR2 is YNNKEL in the germline V gene (reference sequence). The CDR3 DNA reads as TGTGCCAGCAGCCGCGCGGGGGGCCCCTACAATGAGCAGTTCTTC. Translation: CASSRAGGPYNEQFF.

The chain couples TRBV5-4 to TRBJ1-4, with 7 bases identical to TRBD1. This CDR3 is built from 14 residues. With V trimmed by 2 bases and J by 4 bases, 2 bases remained unmatched. The germline V gene has CDR1 SGHNT and CDR2 YYREEE (reference sequence). The CDR3 protein is CASSFGQVNEKLFF. The CDR3, as DNA: TGTGCCAGCAGCTTCGGACAGGTTAATGAAAAACTGTTTTTT.

This sequence joins TRBV5-1 and TRBJ1-2; 7 bases are shared with TRBD1. The CDR3 runs 13 residues. V trimming: 5 bases; J trimming: 4 bases; junction bases outside the gene matches: 5. CDR1 and CDR2 (germline): SGHRS, YFSETQ. CDR3 sequence reads: CASRSTGAYGYTF. The CDR3 DNA sequence: TGCGCCAGCAGATCCACAGGGGCCTATGGCTACACCTTC.

The V and J genes are TRBV9 and TRBJ2-7; D remains ambiguous. Trimming left V 4 bases short and J 3 bases short, with 5 bases between. The CDR3 extends over 11 amino acids. Germline-derived CDR1 and CDR2 are SGDLS and YYNGEE. The CDR3 coding sequence is TGTGCCAGCAGCCCTCGCTACGAGCAGTACTTC. Translating it yields CASSPRYEQYF.

The chain combines TRBV19 with TRBJ2-5, with 10 bases identical to TRBD2. Germline lookup yields CDR1 LNHDA and CDR2 SQIVND (reference sequence). This CDR3 has 13 amino acids. The V segment lost 8 bases and the J segment 4 bases; nucleotides outside the gene matches: 4. CDR3 bases: TGTGCCAGTGGCAGCGGGGGGGCAGAGACCCAGTACTTC. It is translated as CASGSGGAETQYF.

The chain has TRBV5-1 and TRBJ2-1; D gene unclear. This CDR3 is 15 amino acids long. V lost 0 bases to trimming and J lost 8 bases, with 15 bases between them. In germline, CDR1 is SGHRS, CDR2 YFSETQ. In DNA form, the CDR3 reads TGCGCCAGCAGCTTGGAATCTAGGATTGTCCATGAGCAGTTCTTC. The encoded protein is CASSLESRIVHEQFF.

The chain employs TRBV10-1 and TRBJ1-2; possibly TRBD1 for D (6 bases). This CDR3 is built from 14 residues. Germline values: CDR1 WNHNN, CDR2 SYGVQD (reference sequence). Trimming took 3 bases from V and 8 from J, leaving 16 bases between them. CDR3 loop: CASSDGQGSGGYTF. The DNA of the CDR3 is TGCGCCAGCAGTGATGGGCAGGGGTCCGGAGGCTACACCTTC.

The chain uses TRBV6-5 and TRBJ1-2, with 7 nucleotides matching TRBD1. CDR1 MNHEY and CDR2 SVGAGI come from the germline V gene. This CDR3 region has 15 residues. V lost 5 bases to trimming and J lost 0 bases; unmatched junction nucleotides: 6. CDR3 residues: CASSLGTASNYGYTF. CDR3 in DNA: TGTGCCAGCAGTCTCGGGACAGCTTCTAACTATGGCTACACCTTC.

The V gene is TRBV27, the J gene TRBJ2-2, with no clear D. Trimming removed 4 bases at V and 1 base at J, with 10 bases between. The CDR3 extends over 15 amino acids. Germline V CDR1 and CDR2: MNHEY, SMNVEV (reference sequence). The CDR3 nucleotides read TGTGCCAGCAGTTACGGATCAGGGAACACCGGGGAGCTGTTTTTT. Amino acid sequence: CASSYGSGNTGELFF.

The chain is built from TRBV7-3 and TRBJ1-1, with unresolved D. Trimming took off 5 bases at V and 0 bases at J, with 16 bases between the two ends. This CDR3 has 16 residues. Germline loops: CDR1 SGHTA, CDR2 FQGTGA. CDR3 coding DNA: TGTGCCAGCAGCCCATCAGGAGGAATCATGAACACTGAAGCTTTCTTT. Its protein is CASSPSGGIMNTEAFF. Using reference TRBV7-3 and TRBJ1-1 for the parts outside the CDR3, the full variable domain is GAGVSQTPSNKVTEKGKYVELRCDPISGHTALYWYRQSLGQGPEFLIYFQGTGAADDSGLPNDRFFAVRPEGSVSTLKIQRTERGDSAVYLCASSPSGGIMNTEAFFGQGTRLTVV.

The V and J genes are TRBV7-2 and TRBJ2-3; 8 bases map to TRBD2. V lost 1 base to trimming and J lost 5 bases; unmatched junction nucleotides: 8. Per germline, CDR1 SGHTA and CDR2 FQGNSA. CDR3 length: 16 amino acids. CDR3: CASSLEGAGARDTQYF. The CDR3 nucleotides are TGTGCCAGCAGCTTAGAGGGAGCGGGGGCCAGAGATACGCAGTATTTT.

This clone was picked up one time. The rearrangement joins TRBV7-3 to TRBJ2-5; possibly TRBD2 for D (6 bases). V gave up 5 bases and J gave up 5 bases, with 12 bases separating them. Germline CDR1 reads SGHTA; CDR2 reads FQGTGA. The CDR3 has 13 amino acids. CDR3 DNA sequence: TGTGCCAGCAGCCAGTCGACTAGGGAGACCCAGTACTTC. Its protein is CASSQSTRETQYF.

The chain is built from TRBV19 and TRBJ1-4, with 9 nucleotides matching TRBD1. J was trimmed by 8 bases and V by 3 bases; bases with no gene match: 1. Germline CDR1 is LNHDA and CDR2 is SQIVND (reference sequence). CDR3 length: 13 residues. CDR3 sequence (DNA): TGTGCCAGTAGTATCGGGACAGGGGAAAAACTGTTTTTT. It translates to CASSIGTGEKLFF.

V and J are TRBV2 and TRBJ1-1; D unresolved. Per germline, CDR1 SNHLY and CDR2 FYNNEI. V was clipped by 6 bases and J by 0 bases, with 14 bases between them. The CDR3 has 15 amino acids. The CDR3 spells CASRKGGQVNTEAFF. The CDR3 DNA is TGTGCCAGCAGGAAAGGAGGGCAGGTGAACACTGAAGCTTTCTTT.

The chain carries TRBV9 and TRBJ1-1; D unclear. CDR1 is SGDLS, CDR2 YYNGEE, per germline. CDR3 length: 12 residues. V lost 3 bases, J lost 4 bases, and 7 bases lay in between. This CDR3 is CASSGGATEAFF. The CDR3 coding sequence is TGTGCCAGCAGCGGAGGAGCCACTGAAGCTTTCTTT.

This chain connects TRBV29-1 to TRBJ1-2, with 10 bases aligning to TRBD1. The V and J ends lost 7 bases and 4 bases, in that order; junction bases with no gene match: 15. The CDR3 has 16 residues. The germline CDR1 and CDR2 sequences are SQVTM and ANQGSEA. CDR3 sequence: CSALPIPGQGIYGYTF. CDR3 nucleotide sequence: TGCAGCGCCCTCCCGATTCCGGGACAGGGGATCTATGGCTACACCTTC.

The chain carries TRBV7-3 and TRBJ2-1; the D gene is possibly TRBD1 (5 bases). The CDR3 is 14 residues long. V lost 5 bases, J lost 5 bases, and 13 bases lay in between. Germline CDR1 and CDR2: SGHTA and FQGTGA. CDR3 region: CASSAGGANNEQFF. The CDR3 DNA follows: TGTGCCAGCAGCGCCGGTGGGGCTAACAATGAGCAGTTCTTC.